Sequencing of this TCR beta chain was carried out in a study of blood T cell repertoires in COVID-19. Study summary: COVID-19 samples from acute and convalescent phases originated in the United States, Italy and Spain. T cells, B-cell-depleted T cells, or PBMCs supplied cDNA or gDNA.

In the original workflow: From reference gene primer amplification, estimates of nucleated cell counts were derived. Clones were read by immunoSEQ multiplex PCR, and TCRdb kept only the in-frame ones, dropping some. V and J calls and clone size follow that table, whereas D and trimming were derived from the DNA. The sample includes tens of thousands of clones, roughly 90% of them seen just once. Sequences were obtained from peripheral blood. The sequence derives from a human donor in a cohort sampled during active COVID-19.

The CDR3 sequence: CASSPAGDRGGSPLHF. DNA of the CDR3: TGTGCCAGCAGCCCTGCAGGGGACAGGGGTGGATCACCCCTCCACTTT. This chain connects TRBV7-2 to TRBJ1-6, with 10 nucleotides matching TRBD1. This CDR3 comprises 16 residues. CDR1 and CDR2 (germline): SGHTA, FQGNSA. The J segment lost 10 bases and the V segment lost 5 bases, leaving 11 bases of the junction unmatched.